This T cell receptor (beta chain) derives from a study of control samples from healthy donors and cancer patients (TCRdb year 2020). Ends trimmed: V by 4 bases, J by 4 bases; bases unmatched to a gene: 4. The CDR3 measures 14 amino acids from cysteine to phenylalanine. Left in the record is the CDR3 DNA by itself, 42 bases read in frame from the first base. The germline V gene (reference sequence) provides CDR1 MNHEY and CDR2 SMNVEV. A note on this clone: Its antigen remains unidentified. No base qualities exist here, and no much larger clone lies one base off it.

Library preparation was by the immunoSEQ multiplex PCR assay. The clones in this table, taken by TCRdb from immuneACCESS, are in-frame only. Not every clone is retained; where verified, under half of the shortfall comes from an unresolved V gene, and the cause of the rest is unknown. In this sample the table shows roughly 170,000 clones, about 90% of which occur a single time. The biggest ten clones account for approximately 4.9% of the sample. Source material: blood. The sequence came from a woman aged 30 to 39 in good health. Recombination connected TRBV27 to TRBJ1-3; 7 bases in between match TRBD1. The CDR3 is CASSSRGSGNTIYF. The bases are TGTGCCAGCAGTTCCAGGGGGTCCGGAAACACCATATATTTT.